This entry describes one TCR beta chain. Its antigen is as yet unknown. The Oncomine TCR Beta short-read assay was applied to DNA of cultured CD4+ T cells. TCRdb re-called the PCR reads with MiXCR, one entry per CDR3 protein. Of approximately 17,000 distinct CDR3 sequences in the sample, around 56% were seen once. Treatment indicated: approximately nine-day PBMC culture with coronavirus spike peptide pools or control peptides (ViraFEST assay). Positive PCR tests came between March and December 2020, ahead of the US Alpha, Beta and Delta variants. These data belong to a study of vaccination and CD4 T cells after COVID-19. Study-wide background: In the convalescent cohort, there were six males and four females, two of them Hispanic. The control cultures got either a CEFX pool, an HIV-1 Nef pool, or no peptide at all.

V trimming: 2 bases; J trimming: 2 bases; junction bases outside the gene matches: 4. The CDR3 spans 15 residues. Germline V lookup: CDR1 SGHTA, CDR2 FQGNSA. V is TRBV7-2 and J is TRBJ2-5, with 8 bases lining up with TRBD1. This TCR came from a human donor who had recovered from COVID-19. Specimen: CD4+ T cells from blood, cultured in vitro, collected before SARS-CoV-2 vaccination. The CDR3 nucleotides read TGTGCCAGCAGCTTACGGGACAGGTTTCAAGAGACCCAGTACTTC. It specifies CASSLRDRFQETQYF.